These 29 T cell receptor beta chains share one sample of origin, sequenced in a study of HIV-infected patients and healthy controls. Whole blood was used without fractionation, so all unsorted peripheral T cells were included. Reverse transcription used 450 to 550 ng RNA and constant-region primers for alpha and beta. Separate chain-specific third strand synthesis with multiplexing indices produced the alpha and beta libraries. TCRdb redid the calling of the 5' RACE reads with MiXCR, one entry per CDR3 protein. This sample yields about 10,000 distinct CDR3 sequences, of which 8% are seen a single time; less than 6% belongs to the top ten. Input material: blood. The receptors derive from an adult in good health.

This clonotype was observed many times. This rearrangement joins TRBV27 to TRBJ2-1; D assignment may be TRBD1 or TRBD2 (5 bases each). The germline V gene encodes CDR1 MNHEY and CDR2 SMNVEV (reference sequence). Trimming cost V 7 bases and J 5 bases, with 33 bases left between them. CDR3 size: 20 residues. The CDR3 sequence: CASTTPRGPLATGSHNEQFF. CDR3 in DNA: TGTGCCAGCACCACACCGAGGGGTCCTTTAGCGACGGGTTCTCACAATGAGCAGTTCTTC.

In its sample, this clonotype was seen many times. The chain's CDR3 is CATKGRANLETQYF. CDR3 sequence (DNA): TGTGCCACTAAGGGACGGGCGAATCTAGAGACCCAGTACTTC. The chain employs TRBV19 and TRBJ2-5; possibly TRBD1 or TRBD2 for D (5 bases each). The CDR3 spans 14 residues. V was cut by 10 bases and J by 4 bases, with 19 bases left in between. Germline CDR1 LNHDA, CDR2 SQIVND (reference sequence).

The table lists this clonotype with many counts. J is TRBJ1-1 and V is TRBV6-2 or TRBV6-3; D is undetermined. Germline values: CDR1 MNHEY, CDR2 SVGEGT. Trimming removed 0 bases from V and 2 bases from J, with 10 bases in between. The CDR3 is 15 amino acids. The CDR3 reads CASSYSAGRNTEAFF. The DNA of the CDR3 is TGTGCCAGCAGTTACTCGGCAGGACGAAACACTGAAGCTTTCTTT.

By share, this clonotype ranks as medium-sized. CDR3 in amino acids: CAWEFGISGRALNEQFF. Written as DNA, the CDR3 is TGTGCCTGGGAGTTCGGGATAAGCGGGAGGGCCCTCAATGAGCAGTTCTTC. The chain links TRBV30 to TRBJ2-1; 10 nucleotides match TRBD2. J gave up 6 bases and V 5 bases, and 16 bases lay outside the gene matches. This CDR3 comprises 17 residues. Germline V gene sequence: CDR1 GTSNPN, CDR2 SVGIG (reference sequence).

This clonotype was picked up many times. The CDR3, as DNA: TGTGCCAGCAGCCCGACCGGGACTGCTTCCTACGAGCAGTACTTC. As protein: CASSPTGTASYEQYF. The chain has TRBV5-5 and TRBJ2-7; tentatively, D is TRBD2 (6 bases). Germline CDR1 is SGHKS and CDR2 is YYEKEE (reference sequence). V lost 4 bases and J lost 1, with 15 bases in between. The CDR3 sequence is 15 residues long.

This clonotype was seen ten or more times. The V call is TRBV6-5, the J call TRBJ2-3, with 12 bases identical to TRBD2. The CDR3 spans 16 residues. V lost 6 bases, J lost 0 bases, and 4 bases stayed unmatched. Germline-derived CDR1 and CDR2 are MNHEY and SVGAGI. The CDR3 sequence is CASSRGLAGSTDTQYF. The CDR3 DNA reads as TGTGCCAGCAGCCGGGGACTAGCGGGCAGCACAGATACGCAGTATTTT.

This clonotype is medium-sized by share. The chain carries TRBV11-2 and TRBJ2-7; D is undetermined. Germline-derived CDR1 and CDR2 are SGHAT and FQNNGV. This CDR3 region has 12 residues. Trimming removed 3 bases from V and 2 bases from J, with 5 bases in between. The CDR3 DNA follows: TGTGCCAGCAGCTTTGGTCCCTACGAGCAGTACTTC. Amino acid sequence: CASSFGPYEQYF. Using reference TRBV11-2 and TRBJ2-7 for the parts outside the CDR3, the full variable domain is EAGVAQSPRYKIIEKRQSVAFWCNPISGHATLYWYQQILGQGPKLLIQFQNNGVVDDSQLPKDRFSAERLKGVDSTLKIQPAKLEDSAVYLCASSFGPYEQYFGPGTRLTVT.

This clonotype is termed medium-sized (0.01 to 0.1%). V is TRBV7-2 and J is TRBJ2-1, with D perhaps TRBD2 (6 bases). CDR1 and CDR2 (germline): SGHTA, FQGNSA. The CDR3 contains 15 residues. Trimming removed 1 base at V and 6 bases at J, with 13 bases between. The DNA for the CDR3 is TGTGCCAGCAGCTTAGGTACTGGGACTCTCAATGAGCAGTTCTTC. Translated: CASSLGTGTLNEQFF. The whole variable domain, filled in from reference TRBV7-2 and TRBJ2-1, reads GAGVSQSPSNKVTEKGKDVELRCDPISGHTALYWYRQSLGQGLEFLIYFQGNSAPDKSGLPSDRFSAERTGGSVSTLTIQRTQQEDSAVYLCASSLGTGTLNEQFFGPGTRLTVL.

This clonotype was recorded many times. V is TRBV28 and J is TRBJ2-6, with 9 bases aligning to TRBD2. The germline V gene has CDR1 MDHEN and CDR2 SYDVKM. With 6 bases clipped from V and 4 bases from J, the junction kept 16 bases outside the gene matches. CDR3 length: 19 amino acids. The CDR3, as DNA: TGTGCCAGCAGCTCTACATGGGTAGCGGGAGAATCCGGGGCCAACGTCCTGACTTTC. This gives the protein CASSSTWVAGESGANVLTF.

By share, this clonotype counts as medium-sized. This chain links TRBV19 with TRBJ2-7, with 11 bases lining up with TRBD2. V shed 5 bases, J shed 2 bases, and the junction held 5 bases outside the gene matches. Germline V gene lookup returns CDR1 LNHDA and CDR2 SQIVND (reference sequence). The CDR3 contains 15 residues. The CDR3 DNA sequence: TGTGCCAGTAGTGCACCGGGACTAGCGGCCTACGAGCAGTACTTC. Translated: CASSAPGLAAYEQYF.

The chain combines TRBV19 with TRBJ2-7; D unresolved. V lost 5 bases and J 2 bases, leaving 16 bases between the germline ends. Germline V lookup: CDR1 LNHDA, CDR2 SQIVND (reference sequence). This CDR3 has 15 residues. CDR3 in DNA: TGTGCCAGTAGTGACTCAGTGCAACCCCCCTACGAGCAGTACTTC. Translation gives CASSDSVQPPYEQYF.

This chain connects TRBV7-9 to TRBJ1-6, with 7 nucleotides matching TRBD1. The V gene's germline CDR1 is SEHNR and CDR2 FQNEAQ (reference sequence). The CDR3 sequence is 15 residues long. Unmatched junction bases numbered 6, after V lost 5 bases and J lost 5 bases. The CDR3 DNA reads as TGTGCCAGCAGCCCAACGGGGACAGATAATTCACCCCTCCACTTT. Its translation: CASSPTGTDNSPLHF.

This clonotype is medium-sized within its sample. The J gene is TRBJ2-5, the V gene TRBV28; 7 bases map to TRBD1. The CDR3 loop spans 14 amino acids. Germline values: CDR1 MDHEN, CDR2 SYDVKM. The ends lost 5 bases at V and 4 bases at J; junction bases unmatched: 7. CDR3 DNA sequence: TGTGCCAGCAGTCTACAGGGGATGGGAGAGACCCAGTACTTC. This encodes CASSLQGMGETQYF.

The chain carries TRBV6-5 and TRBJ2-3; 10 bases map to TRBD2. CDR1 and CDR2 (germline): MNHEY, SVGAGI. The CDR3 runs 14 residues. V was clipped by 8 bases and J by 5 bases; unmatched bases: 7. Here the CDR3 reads CASESGRAVDTQYF. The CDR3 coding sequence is TGTGCCAGCGAAAGCGGGAGGGCCGTAGATACGCAGTATTTT.

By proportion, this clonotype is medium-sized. The CDR3 reads CSARVARGLYEQYF. For the CDR3, the DNA is TGCAGTGCTAGAGTTGCCAGGGGACTCTACGAGCAGTACTTC. This sequence joins TRBV20-1 and TRBJ2-7; D might be TRBD1 or TRBD2, each matching 6 bases. The CDR3 length is 14 residues. Trimming took 1 base from V and 3 from J, leaving 13 bases between them. Germline V gene data show CDR1 as DFQATT and CDR2 as SNEGSKA (reference sequence).

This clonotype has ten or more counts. The CDR3 loop reads CATRSGGAWTEAFF. The CDR3 DNA sequence: TGTGCCACCAGATCAGGGGGCGCATGGACTGAAGCTTTCTTT. The rearrangement joins TRBV15 to TRBJ1-1; 8 bases match TRBD1. Germline V gene lookup returns CDR1 LNHNV and CDR2 YYDKDF (reference sequence). The CDR3 runs 14 residues. The V and J ends lost 6 bases and 5 bases, in that order; junction bases with no gene match: 8.

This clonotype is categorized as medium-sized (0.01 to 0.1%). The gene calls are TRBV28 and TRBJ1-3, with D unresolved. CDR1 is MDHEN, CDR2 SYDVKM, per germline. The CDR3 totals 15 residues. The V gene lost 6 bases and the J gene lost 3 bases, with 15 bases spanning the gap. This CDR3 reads CASSLPDGLGNTIYF. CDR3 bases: TGTGCCAGCAGCCTTCCAGACGGACTTGGAAACACCATATATTTT.

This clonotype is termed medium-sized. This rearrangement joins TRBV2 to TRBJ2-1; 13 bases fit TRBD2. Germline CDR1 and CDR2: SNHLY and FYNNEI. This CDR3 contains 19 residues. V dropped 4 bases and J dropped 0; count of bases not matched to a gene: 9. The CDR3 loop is CASSVTRLAGGLSYNEQFF. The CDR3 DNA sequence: TGTGCCAGCAGTGTCACAAGACTAGCGGGAGGCCTCTCCTACAATGAGCAGTTCTTC.

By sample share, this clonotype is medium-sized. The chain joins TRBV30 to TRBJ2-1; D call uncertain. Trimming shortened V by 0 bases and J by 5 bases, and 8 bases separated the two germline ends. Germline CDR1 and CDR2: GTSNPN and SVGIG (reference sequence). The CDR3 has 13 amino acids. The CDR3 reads CAWSVGRDNEQFF. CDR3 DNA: TGTGCCTGGAGTGTCGGACGAGACAATGAGCAGTTCTTC.

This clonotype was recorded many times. CDR3 region: CASGLAYNEQFF. The DNA of the CDR3 is TGCGCCAGCGGACTAGCCTACAATGAGCAGTTCTTC. The chain couples TRBV5-1 to TRBJ2-1; 7 nucleotides line up with TRBD2. The CDR3 length is 12 residues. CDR1 is SGHRS and CDR2 is YFSETQ in the germline V gene. Losses at the gene ends were 7 bases for V and 2 bases for J; bases not matched to a gene: 0.

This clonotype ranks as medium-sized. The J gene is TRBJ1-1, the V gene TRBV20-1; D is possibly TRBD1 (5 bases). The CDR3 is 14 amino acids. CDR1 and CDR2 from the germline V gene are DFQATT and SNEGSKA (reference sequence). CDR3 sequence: CSRPNQWGSPEAFF. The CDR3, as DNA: TGCAGCCGCCCGAACCAGTGGGGCAGCCCTGAAGCTTTCTTT.

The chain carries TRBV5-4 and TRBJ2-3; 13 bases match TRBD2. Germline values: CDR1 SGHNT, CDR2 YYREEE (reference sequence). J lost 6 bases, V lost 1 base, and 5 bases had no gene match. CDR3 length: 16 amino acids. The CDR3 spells CASSLTSGGAADTQYF. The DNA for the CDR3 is TGTGCCAGCAGCTTGACTAGCGGGGGGGCCGCGGATACGCAGTATTTT. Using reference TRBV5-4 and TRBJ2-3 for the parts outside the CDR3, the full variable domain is ETGVTQSPTHLIKTRGQQVTLRCSSQSGHNTVSWYQQALGQGPQFIFQYYREEENGRGNFPPRFSGLQFPNYSSELNVNALELDDSALYLCASSLTSGGAADTQYFGPGTRLTVL.

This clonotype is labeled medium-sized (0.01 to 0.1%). In DNA form, the CDR3 reads TGTGCCAGCAGCTTTTGGACAGATGAGCAGTTCTTC. Protein sequence: CASSFWTDEQFF. The chain couples TRBV7-2 to TRBJ2-1; possibly TRBD1 for D (6 bases). Germline CDR1 is SGHTA and CDR2 is FQGNSA. This CDR3 comprises 12 residues. Trimming removed 3 bases at V and 8 bases at J, with 8 bases between.

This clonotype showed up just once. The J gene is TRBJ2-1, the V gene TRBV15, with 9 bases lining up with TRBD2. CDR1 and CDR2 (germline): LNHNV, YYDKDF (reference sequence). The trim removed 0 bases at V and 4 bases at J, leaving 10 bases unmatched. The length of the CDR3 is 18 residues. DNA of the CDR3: TGTGCCACCAGCAGAGAGGGCCTCGGGACTAGCTGGTACAATGAGCAGTTCTTC. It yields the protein CATSREGLGTSWYNEQFF. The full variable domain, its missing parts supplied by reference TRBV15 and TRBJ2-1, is DAMVIQNPRYQVTQFGKPVTLSCSQTLNHNVMYWYQQKSSQAPKLLFHYYDKDFNNEADTPDNFQSRRPNTSFCFLDIRSPGLGDTAMYLCATSREGLGTSWYNEQFFGPGTRLTVL.

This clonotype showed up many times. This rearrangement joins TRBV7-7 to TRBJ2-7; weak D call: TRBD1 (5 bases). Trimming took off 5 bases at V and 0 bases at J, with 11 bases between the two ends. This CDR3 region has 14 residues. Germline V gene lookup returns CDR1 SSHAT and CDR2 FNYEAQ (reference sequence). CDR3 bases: TGTGCCAGCAGCGTCGACAGAGACTCCTACGAGCAGTACTTC. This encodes CASSVDRDSYEQYF.

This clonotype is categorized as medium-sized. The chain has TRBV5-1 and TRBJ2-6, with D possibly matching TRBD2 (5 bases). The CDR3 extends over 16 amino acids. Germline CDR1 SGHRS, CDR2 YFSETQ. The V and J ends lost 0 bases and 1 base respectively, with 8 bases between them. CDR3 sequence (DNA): TGCGCCAGCAGCTTGGCCGGGGATTCTGGGGCCAACGTCCTGACTTTC. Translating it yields CASSLAGDSGANVLTF.

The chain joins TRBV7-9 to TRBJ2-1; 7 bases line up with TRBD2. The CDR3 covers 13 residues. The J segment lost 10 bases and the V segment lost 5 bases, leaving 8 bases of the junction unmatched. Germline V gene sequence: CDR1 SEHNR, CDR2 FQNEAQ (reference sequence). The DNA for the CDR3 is TGTGCCAGCAGCCTAATGGGAGGGAAGGAGCAGTTCTTC. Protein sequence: CASSLMGGKEQFF.

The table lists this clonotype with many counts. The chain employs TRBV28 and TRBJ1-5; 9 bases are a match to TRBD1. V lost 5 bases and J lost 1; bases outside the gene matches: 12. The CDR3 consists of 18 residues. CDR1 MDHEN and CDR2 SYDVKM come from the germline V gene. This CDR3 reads CASSHTGTGFESNQPQHF. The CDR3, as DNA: TGTGCCAGCAGTCACACCGGGACAGGGTTTGAGAGCAATCAGCCCCAGCATTTT.

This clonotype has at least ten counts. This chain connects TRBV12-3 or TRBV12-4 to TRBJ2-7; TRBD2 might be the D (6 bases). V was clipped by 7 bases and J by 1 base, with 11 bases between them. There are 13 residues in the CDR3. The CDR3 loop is CASNGGLSYEQYF. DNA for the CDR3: TGTGCCAGCAATGGGGGACTTTCCTACGAGCAGTACTTC.